This T cell receptor (beta chain) was sequenced in a study of cytomegalovirus exposure and HLA in healthy donors. General observations from the study: Cytomegalovirus association was assigned to about 150 TCR beta chains.

The study ran its PCR with 60 Vbeta and 13 Jbeta primers. Generated by immunoSEQ multiplex PCR, the TCRdb table keeps only in-frame clones and is missing some. The table for this sample gives some 150,000 clones. To note about this clone: The antigen is not known.

CDR1 is SEHNR and CDR2 is FQNEAQ in the germline V gene (reference sequence). The CDR3 runs to 15 residues. Deletions cut 6 bases from V and 2 bases from J, with 15 bases between. This sequence joins TRBV7-9 and TRBJ2-3, with TRBD2 as a possible D gene (5 bases). The sample was PBMCs. The receptor was derived from a woman aged 18 to 35 in good health and CMV-seronegative. CDR3 coding DNA: TGTGCCAGCAGTTCGGGGTTAGGGCTCACAGATACGCAGTATTTT. Its translation: CASSSGLGLTDTQYF.